This TCR beta chain was recorded in a study of blood T cell repertoires in COVID-19. At the level of the study: Acute and convalescent COVID-19 samples came from the United States, Italy and Spain. Nucleic acid was either cDNA or gDNA, and it came from T cells, B-cell-depleted T cells, or PBMCs.

The CDR3 has 13 amino acids. V lost 8 bases, J lost 3 bases, and 6 bases stayed unmatched. Per the germline V gene, CDR1 is MNHEY and CDR2 is SVGAGI. Methods used by the authors: Estimated nucleated cell counts came from reference gene primer amplification. Profiling relied on immunoSEQ multiplex PCR, and the TCRdb table lists in-frame clones only, not all of them. V and J calls plus clone size are reproduced from that table; the DNA served to infer D and trimming. The sample has under 200,000 clones, roughly 80% seen once. The chain has TRBV6-5 and TRBJ2-7; 8 bases agree with TRBD1. Material for sequencing was peripheral blood. The sequence was obtained from a man in his sixties with acute or convalescent COVID-19. The CDR3, as DNA: TGTGCCAGCTCGGACAGGGCCCTCTACGAGCAGTACTTC. Translation gives CASSDRALYEQYF.